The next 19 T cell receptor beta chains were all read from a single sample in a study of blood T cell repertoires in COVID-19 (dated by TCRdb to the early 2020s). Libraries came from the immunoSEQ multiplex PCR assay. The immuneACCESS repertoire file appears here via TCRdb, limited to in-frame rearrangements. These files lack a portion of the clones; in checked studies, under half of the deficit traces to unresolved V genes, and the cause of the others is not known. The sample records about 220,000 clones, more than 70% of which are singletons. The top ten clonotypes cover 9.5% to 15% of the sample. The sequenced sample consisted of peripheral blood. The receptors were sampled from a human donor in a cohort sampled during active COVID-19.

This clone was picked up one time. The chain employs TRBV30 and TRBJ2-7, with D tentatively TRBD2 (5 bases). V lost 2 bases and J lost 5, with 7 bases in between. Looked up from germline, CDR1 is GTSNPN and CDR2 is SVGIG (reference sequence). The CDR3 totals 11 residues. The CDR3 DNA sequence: TGTGCCTGGAGTATACTAGACGAGCAGTACTTC. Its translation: CAWSILDEQYF.

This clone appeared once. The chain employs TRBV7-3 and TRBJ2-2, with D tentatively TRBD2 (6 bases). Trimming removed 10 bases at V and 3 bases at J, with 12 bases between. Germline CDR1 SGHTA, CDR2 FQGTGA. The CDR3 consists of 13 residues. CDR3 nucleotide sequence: TGTGCCACCGGACTACTACACACCGGGGAGCTGTTTTTT. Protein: CATGLLHTGELFF.

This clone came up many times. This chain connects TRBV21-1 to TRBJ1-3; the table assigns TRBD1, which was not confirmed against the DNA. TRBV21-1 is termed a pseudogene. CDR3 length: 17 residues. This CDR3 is CASSKVGRGPPGNTIYF. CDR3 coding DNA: TGTGCCAGCAGCAAAGTTGGCAGGGGGCCACCGGGAAACACCATATATTTT.

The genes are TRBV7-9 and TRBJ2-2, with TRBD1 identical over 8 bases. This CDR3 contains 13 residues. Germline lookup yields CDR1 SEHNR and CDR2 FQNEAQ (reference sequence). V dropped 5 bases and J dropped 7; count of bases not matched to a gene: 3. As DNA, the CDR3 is TGTGCCAGCAGCCAGGGGGCAATCGGGGAGCTGTTTTTT. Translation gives CASSQGAIGELFF.

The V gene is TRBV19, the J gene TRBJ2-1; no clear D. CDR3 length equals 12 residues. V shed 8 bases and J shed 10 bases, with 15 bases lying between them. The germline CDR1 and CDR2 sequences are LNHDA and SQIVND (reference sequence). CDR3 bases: TGTGCCAGTTCTTCCGCCCTCAGGGAGCAGTTCTTC. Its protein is CASSSALREQFF.

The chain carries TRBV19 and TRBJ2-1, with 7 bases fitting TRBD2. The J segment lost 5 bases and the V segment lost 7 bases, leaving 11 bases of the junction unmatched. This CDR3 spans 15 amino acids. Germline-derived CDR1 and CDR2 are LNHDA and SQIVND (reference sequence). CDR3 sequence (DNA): TGTGCCAGTAAGCCCCGCGGGGGTCTCAACAATGAGCAGTTCTTC. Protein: CASKPRGGLNNEQFF.

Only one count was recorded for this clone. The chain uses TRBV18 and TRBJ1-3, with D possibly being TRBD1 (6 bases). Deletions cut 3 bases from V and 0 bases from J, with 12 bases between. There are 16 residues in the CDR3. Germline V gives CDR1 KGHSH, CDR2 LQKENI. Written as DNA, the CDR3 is TGTGCCAGCTCACCTGACCGACAGGTCTCTGGAAACACCATATATTTT. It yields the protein CASSPDRQVSGNTIYF.

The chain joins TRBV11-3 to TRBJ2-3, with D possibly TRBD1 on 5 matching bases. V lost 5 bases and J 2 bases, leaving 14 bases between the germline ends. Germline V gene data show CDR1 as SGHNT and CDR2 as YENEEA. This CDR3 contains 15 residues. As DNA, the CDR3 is TGTGCCAGCAGCCCTCAGGGAACGGTCACAGATACGCAGTATTTT. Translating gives CASSPQGTVTDTQYF.

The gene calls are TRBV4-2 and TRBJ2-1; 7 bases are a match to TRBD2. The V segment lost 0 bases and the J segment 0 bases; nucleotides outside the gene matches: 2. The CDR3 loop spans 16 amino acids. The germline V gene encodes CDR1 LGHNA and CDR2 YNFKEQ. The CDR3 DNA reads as TGTGCCAGCAGCCAAGAAGCGGGGAGCTCCTACAATGAGCAGTTCTTC. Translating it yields CASSQEAGSSYNEQFF.

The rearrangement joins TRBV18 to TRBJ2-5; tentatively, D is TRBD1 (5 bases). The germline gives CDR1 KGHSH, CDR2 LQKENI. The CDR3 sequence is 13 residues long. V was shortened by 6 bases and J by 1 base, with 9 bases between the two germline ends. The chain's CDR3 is CASSRTLQETQYF. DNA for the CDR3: TGTGCCAGCTCCCGGACACTCCAAGAGACCCAGTACTTC.

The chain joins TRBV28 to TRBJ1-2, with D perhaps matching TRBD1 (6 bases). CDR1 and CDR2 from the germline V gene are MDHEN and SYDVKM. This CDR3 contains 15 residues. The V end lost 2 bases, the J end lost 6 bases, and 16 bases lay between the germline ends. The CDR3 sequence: CASSLGQGIGNGYTF. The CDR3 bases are TGTGCCAGCAGTTTAGGGCAGGGGATAGGAAATGGCTACACCTTC.

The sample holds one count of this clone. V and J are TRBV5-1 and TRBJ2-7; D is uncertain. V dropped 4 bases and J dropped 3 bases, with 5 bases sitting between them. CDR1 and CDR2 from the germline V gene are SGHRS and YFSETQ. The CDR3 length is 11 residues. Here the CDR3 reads CASSHNYEQYF. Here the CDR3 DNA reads TGCGCCAGCAGCCACAACTACGAGCAGTACTTC.

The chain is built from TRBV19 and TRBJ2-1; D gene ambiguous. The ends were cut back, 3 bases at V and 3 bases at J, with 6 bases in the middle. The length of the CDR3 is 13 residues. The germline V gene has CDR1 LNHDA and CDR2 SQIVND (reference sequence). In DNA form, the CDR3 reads TGTGCCAGTAGTATGGGCTTCTACAATGAGCAGTTCTTC. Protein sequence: CASSMGFYNEQFF.

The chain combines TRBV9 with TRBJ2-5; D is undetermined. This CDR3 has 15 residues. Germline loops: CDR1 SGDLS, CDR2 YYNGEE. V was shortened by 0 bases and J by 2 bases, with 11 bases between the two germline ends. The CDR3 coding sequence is TGTGCCAGCAGCGTAGGGATAGCCACACAAGAGACCCAGTACTTC. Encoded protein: CASSVGIATQETQYF.

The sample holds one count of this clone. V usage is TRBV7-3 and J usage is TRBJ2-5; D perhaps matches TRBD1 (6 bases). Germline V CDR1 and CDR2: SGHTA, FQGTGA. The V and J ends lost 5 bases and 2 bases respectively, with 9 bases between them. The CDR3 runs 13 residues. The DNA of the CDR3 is TGTGCCAGCAGCCTGGGACATCAAGAGACCCAGTACTTC. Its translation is CASSLGHQETQYF.

The CDR3 DNA reads as TGCGCCAGCAGCTCTCAGGGCCAAGAGACCCAGTACTTC. This codes for CASSSQGQETQYF. The gene calls are TRBV5-1 and TRBJ2-5, with D perhaps matching TRBD1 (5 bases). The V and J ends lost 3 bases and 1 base respectively, with 7 bases between them. This CDR3 region has 13 residues. Germline CDR1 and CDR2: SGHRS and YFSETQ.

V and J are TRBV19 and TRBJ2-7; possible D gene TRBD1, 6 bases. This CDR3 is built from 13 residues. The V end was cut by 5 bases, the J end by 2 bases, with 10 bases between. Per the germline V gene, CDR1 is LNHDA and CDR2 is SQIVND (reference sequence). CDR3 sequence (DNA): TGTGCCAGTAGTGGGACACCTACCTACGAGCAGTACTTC. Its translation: CASSGTPTYEQYF.

The CDR3 here is CASSKGIDTEAFF. CDR3 coding DNA: TGTGCCAGTAGTAAGGGGATAGACACTGAAGCTTTCTTT. J is TRBJ1-1 and V is TRBV19; weak D call: TRBD1 (5 bases). Between the trimmed V and J ends, which lost 4 bases and 3 bases, there was a span of 9 bases. Germline V lookup: CDR1 LNHDA, CDR2 SQIVND (reference sequence). This CDR3 has 13 amino acids.

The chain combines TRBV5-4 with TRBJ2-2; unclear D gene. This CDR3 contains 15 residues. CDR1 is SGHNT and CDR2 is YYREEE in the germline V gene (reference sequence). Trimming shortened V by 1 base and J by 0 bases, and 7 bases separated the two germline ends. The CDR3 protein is CASSLYPTNTGELFF. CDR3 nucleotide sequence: TGTGCCAGCAGCTTGTATCCTACGAACACCGGGGAGCTGTTTTTT.